Presented here are 28 T cell receptor beta chains from one specimen sequenced in a study of blood T cell repertoires in COVID-19. Here immunoSEQ multiplex PCR was the method, and the copy in TCRdb shows in-frame clones only, minus some. The sample contains approximately 200,000 clones, 65% to 85% of which appear only once. Sample: peripheral blood. These receptors were collected from a woman younger than 45 who had recovered from COVID-19.

The CDR3 is CASSEGQANTEAFF. The CDR3 nucleotides read TGCGCCAGCAGCGAGGGACAAGCTAACACTGAAGCTTTCTTT. The rearrangement uses TRBV5-1 and TRBJ1-1, with D possibly TRBD1 on 6 matching bases. CDR1 is SGHRS and CDR2 is YFSETQ in the germline V gene. This CDR3 has 14 residues. Trimming removed 4 bases at V and 2 bases at J, with 12 bases between.

The chain joins TRBV7-9 to TRBJ2-7; 9 nucleotides line up with TRBD1. Germline assignment: CDR1 SEHNR and CDR2 FQNEAQ (reference sequence). V was clipped by 5 bases and J by 0 bases; unmatched bases: 5. The length of the CDR3 is 15 residues. CDR3 region: CASSGGTGPSYEQYF. CDR3 DNA: TGTGCCAGCAGCGGAGGGACAGGGCCCTCCTACGAGCAGTACTTC.

This clone was recorded a few times. V usage is TRBV15 and J usage is TRBJ2-1, with 7 bases matching TRBD2. The CDR3 is 16 residues long. From germline, CDR1 is LNHNV and CDR2 YYDKDF (reference sequence). V lost 1 base, J lost 8 bases, and 11 bases stayed unmatched. CDR3 bases: TGTGCCACCAGCAGAGCCCGGGACTACCGGGGGGATGAGCAGTTCTTC. It is translated as CATSRARDYRGDEQFF.

This chain links TRBV29-1 with TRBJ1-3; D is ambiguous. The CDR3 is made up of 12 amino acids. Germline loops: CDR1 SQVTM, CDR2 ANQGSEA. V gave up 7 bases and J gave up 4 bases, with 11 bases separating them. Here the CDR3 DNA reads TGCAGCGCGGAAGGAGTCGGAAACACCATATATTTT. Residues: CSAEGVGNTIYF.

The chain combines TRBV6-4 with TRBJ2-1; tentative D call: TRBD2 (6 bases). V was trimmed by 3 bases and J by 5 bases, leaving 14 bases between them. The CDR3 loop spans 15 amino acids. In germline, CDR1 is MRHNA, CDR2 SNTAGT. Here the CDR3 DNA reads TGTGCCAGCAGTGATTTAAGGGCGGGGAACAATGAGCAGTTCTTC. It codes for CASSDLRAGNNEQFF.

The chain joins TRBV24-1 to TRBJ1-3; no reliable D call. The V gene lost 3 bases and the J gene lost 8 bases, with 4 bases spanning the gap. From germline, CDR1 is KGHDR and CDR2 SFDVKD. The CDR3 covers 11 residues. The CDR3 protein is CATSDDYTIYF. CDR3 nucleotide sequence: TGTGCCACCAGTGATGACTACACCATATATTTT.

This clone has a handful of counts. This rearrangement joins TRBV6-1 to TRBJ1-1; possible D gene TRBD1, 5 bases. This CDR3 contains 13 residues. From germline, CDR1 is MNHNS and CDR2 SASEGT. V was pared by 7 bases and J by 4 bases, with 13 bases between. CDR3 region: CASTSDIITEAFF. The DNA for the CDR3 is TGTGCCAGCACCTCGGACATTATCACTGAAGCTTTCTTT.

V usage is TRBV5-5 and J usage is TRBJ2-3; 9 bases line up with TRBD2. This CDR3 is built from 15 residues. The J segment lost 2 bases and the V segment lost 5 bases, leaving 6 bases of the junction unmatched. Germline CDR1 is SGHKS and CDR2 is YYEKEE (reference sequence). The CDR3 coding sequence is TGTGCCAGCAGTGGATTAGCGGGGGCCACAGATACGCAGTATTTT. This gives the protein CASSGLAGATDTQYF. The full variable domain, its missing parts supplied by reference TRBV5-5 and TRBJ2-3, is DAGVTQSPTHLIKTRGQQVTLRCSPISGHKSVSWYQQVLGQGPQFIFQYYEKEERGRGNFPDRFSARQFPNYSSELNVNALLLGDSALYLCASSGLAGATDTQYFGPGTRLTVL.

This clone has more than one count but fewer than ten. The chain combines TRBV12-3 or TRBV12-4 with TRBJ1-2; D is perhaps TRBD1 (6 bases). V was clipped by 5 bases and J by 6 bases, with 13 bases between them. The CDR3 length is 13 residues. In nucleotides, the CDR3 is TGTGCCAGCAGTGACAGGTCACTCGATGGCTACACCTTC. Its protein product is CASSDRSLDGYTF.

CDR3 sequence reads: CASSPILTGTSGPTSTDTQYF. The CDR3, as DNA: TGTGCCAGCAGCCCAATATTAACCGGGACTAGCGGGCCGACTAGCACAGATACGCAGTATTTT. V usage is TRBV4-2 and J usage is TRBJ2-3, with 12 bases matching TRBD2. Germline assignment: CDR1 LGHNA and CDR2 YNFKEQ. J was trimmed by 0 bases and V by 4 bases; bases with no gene match: 17. The CDR3 totals 21 residues.

V gene TRBV5-1 combines with J gene TRBJ1-1; D unclear. Germline loops: CDR1 SGHRS, CDR2 YFSETQ. Trimming removed 0 bases from V and 4 bases from J, with 13 bases in between. The CDR3 contains 15 residues. The DNA for the CDR3 is TGCGCCAGCAGCTTGGATCCAACGCCGGGCACTGAAGCTTTCTTT. The encoded protein is CASSLDPTPGTEAFF.

This clone was recorded once. The chain joins TRBV10-2 to TRBJ2-1; no reliable D call. V lost 8 bases to trimming and J lost 6 bases, with 5 bases between them. This CDR3 is built from 10 residues. CDR1 is WSHSY, CDR2 SAAADI, per germline. The CDR3, as DNA: TGCGCCAGCTGGAGCAATGAGCAGTTCTTC. Translated: CASWSNEQFF.

This clone was found a few times. The V call is TRBV6-5, the J call TRBJ2-3; D is perhaps TRBD2 (6 bases). The CDR3 runs to 13 residues. The ends were cut back, 5 bases at V and 2 bases at J, with 8 bases in the middle. CDR1 is MNHEY and CDR2 is SVGAGI in the germline V gene. The CDR3 sequence: CASSSGFTDTQYF. Here the CDR3 DNA reads TGTGCCAGCAGTAGCGGGTTCACAGATACGCAGTATTTT.

About this clone: Other DNA sequences of this sample code for an identical CDR3. The rearrangement links TRBV3-1 (or the pseudogene TRBV3-2) to TRBJ1-1; the match to TRBD1 covers 8 bases. J was trimmed by 1 base and V by 2 bases; bases with no gene match: 3. Germline V lookup: CDR1 LGHDT, CDR2 YNNKEL (reference sequence). CDR3 length: 15 residues. CDR3 sequence reads: CASSQRTGTNTEAFF. For the CDR3, the DNA is TGTGCCAGCAGCCAACGGACAGGGACGAACACTGAAGCTTTCTTT.

Comments on this clone: Other DNA variants within this sample encode the same CDR3. The V and J genes are TRBV5-1 and TRBJ1-1; 7 positions agree with TRBD1. The CDR3 totals 13 residues. With 0 bases clipped from V and 6 bases from J, the junction kept 2 bases outside the gene matches. From germline, CDR1 is SGHRS and CDR2 YFSETQ. The CDR3 DNA reads as TGCGCCAGCAGCTTGGGACAGGGTGCTGAAGCTTTCTTT. It yields the protein CASSLGQGAEAFF.

The chain couples TRBV19 to TRBJ2-2; a weak D match, TRBD1 (5 bases). This CDR3 region has 13 residues. Germline V CDR1 and CDR2: LNHDA, SQIVND (reference sequence). Deletions cut 4 bases from V and 5 bases from J, with 8 bases between. The CDR3, as DNA: TGTGCCAGTAGTAAGACAGTAACCGGGGAGCTGTTTTTT. Residues: CASSKTVTGELFF. Combining the CDR3 with reference TRBV19 and TRBJ2-2 gives the whole variable domain DGGITQSPKYLFRKEGQNVTLSCEQNLNHDAMYWYRQDPGQGLRLIYYSQIVNDFQKGDIAEGYSVSREKKESFPLTVTSAQKNPTAFYLCASSKTVTGELFFGEGSRLTVL.

The rearrangement joins TRBV28 to TRBJ1-2, with D maybe TRBD1 (5 bases). CDR3 length: 14 residues. Trimming shortened V by 4 bases and J by 1 base, and 10 bases separated the two germline ends. The germline V gene has CDR1 MDHEN and CDR2 SYDVKM. CDR3 protein: CASSSETDNYGYTF. For the CDR3, the DNA is TGTGCCAGCAGTTCGGAGACAGATAACTATGGCTACACCTTC.

The chain employs TRBV5-1 and TRBJ2-5; 11 positions agree with TRBD2. Germline V gene sequence: CDR1 SGHRS, CDR2 YFSETQ. The CDR3 spans 16 residues. Germline trimming cut 2 bases from V and 1 base from J; bases unmatched to any gene: 4. The CDR3 DNA follows: TGCGCCAGCAGCTTCACTAGCGGGGGATCCCAAGAGACCCAGTACTTC. It encodes CASSFTSGGSQETQYF.

The chain employs TRBV6-5 and TRBJ2-7; D is possibly TRBD2 (5 bases). Trimming took off 7 bases at V and 2 bases at J, with 15 bases between the two ends. Germline V CDR1 and CDR2: MNHEY, SVGAGI. The CDR3 contains 14 residues. CDR3 nucleotide sequence: TGTGCCAGCAACCAAAGGACGGGAACCTACGAGCAGTACTTC. Protein: CASNQRTGTYEQYF.

This clone was detected only a few times. The chain links TRBV4-2 to TRBJ2-1; 8 nucleotides match TRBD2. The CDR3 runs to 15 residues. With 0 bases clipped from V and 7 bases from J, the junction kept 5 bases outside the gene matches. The germline V gene has CDR1 LGHNA and CDR2 YNFKEQ. The CDR3 sequence is CASSQDQTSANEQFF. Here the CDR3 DNA reads TGTGCCAGCAGCCAAGATCAGACTAGCGCTAATGAGCAGTTCTTC.

This rearrangement joins TRBV29-1 to TRBJ2-2, with 8 bases aligning to TRBD2. The CDR3 runs to 13 residues. Germline lookup yields CDR1 SQVTM and CDR2 ANQGSEA. J gave up 7 bases and V 2 bases, and 3 bases lay outside the gene matches. The CDR3 reads CSVERREGGELFF. CDR3 sequence (DNA): TGCAGCGTTGAAAGACGGGAGGGCGGGGAGCTGTTTTTT.

This clone was observed a single time. The V gene is TRBV18, the J gene TRBJ1-3; D might be TRBD1 (5 bases). CDR1 and CDR2 (germline): KGHSH, LQKENI. V shed 4 bases and J shed 7 bases, with 17 bases lying between them. The CDR3 has 15 amino acids. The CDR3 DNA reads TGTGCCAGCTCACGGGGGGACCCGGGCTGGAACACCATATATTTT. This gives the protein CASSRGDPGWNTIYF. Combining the CDR3 with reference TRBV18 and TRBJ1-3 gives the whole variable domain NAGVMQNPRHLVRRRGQEARLRCSPMKGHSHVYWYRQLPEEGLKFMVYLQKENIIDESGMPKERFSAEFPKEGPSILRIQQVVRGDSAAYFCASSRGDPGWNTIYFGEGSWLTVV.

In its sample, this clone was seen once. The chain couples TRBV18 to TRBJ1-2; TRBD1 agrees at 12 bases. Looked up from germline, CDR1 is KGHSH and CDR2 is LQKENI. Trimming cost V 3 bases and J 8 bases; bases outside gene matches: 10. The CDR3 contains 16 residues. DNA for the CDR3: TGTGCCAGCTCACCCTCCGGGACAGGGGGCTGGTGGGGCTACACCTTC. This sequence encodes CASSPSGTGGWWGYTF. The entire variable domain, with the rest obtained from reference TRBV18 and TRBJ1-2, is as follows: NAGVMQNPRHLVRRRGQEARLRCSPMKGHSHVYWYRQLPEEGLKFMVYLQKENIIDESGMPKERFSAEFPKEGPSILRIQQVVRGDSAAYFCASSPSGTGGWWGYTFGSGTRLTVV.

The chain joins TRBV9 to TRBJ1-3, with 8 bases fitting TRBD1. Germline CDR1 is SGDLS and CDR2 is YYNGEE. With 2 bases clipped from V and 6 bases from J, the junction kept 4 bases outside the gene matches. This CDR3 comprises 14 residues. The CDR3 coding sequence is TGTGCCAGCAGCGTTGGACAGGGCGTAAACACCATATATTTT. Its translation: CASSVGQGVNTIYF.

The J gene is TRBJ2-1, the V gene TRBV12-3 or TRBV12-4; the match to TRBD1 covers 10 bases. After removal of 6 bases from V and 10 bases from J, the junction contained 3 bases not matched to a gene. The CDR3 consists of 12 residues. The CDR3 nucleotides read TGTGCCAGCAGCCGGGACAGGGGCGAGCAGTTCTTC. Translating it yields CASSRDRGEQFF.

V usage is TRBV10-3 and J usage is TRBJ1-1; 11 bases agree with TRBD1. This CDR3 comprises 12 residues. The germline gives CDR1 ENHRY, CDR2 SYGVKD. V was pared by 10 bases and J by 10 bases, with 8 bases of the junction left unmatched. The CDR3 spells CATLGQGDGAFF. The CDR3 coding sequence is TGTGCCACCCTGGGACAGGGGGACGGAGCTTTCTTT.

This chain joins TRBV7-3 and TRBJ2-5; D is perhaps TRBD2 (6 bases). Trimming left V 6 bases short and J 5 bases short, with 13 bases between. The germline V gene encodes CDR1 SGHTA and CDR2 FQGTGA. The CDR3 is made up of 13 amino acids. The chain's CDR3 is CASSRTMRETQYF. The CDR3 bases are TGTGCCAGCAGTCGGACTATGCGGGAGACCCAGTACTTC.

The V gene is TRBV13, the J gene TRBJ2-5; 9 bases agree with TRBD1. Germline lookup yields CDR1 PRHDT and CDR2 FYEKMQ (reference sequence). The CDR3 runs 14 residues. The trim removed 5 bases at V and 5 bases at J, leaving 6 bases unmatched. The CDR3 nucleotides read TGTGCCAGCAGCCCCCGGGACAGGGAGGAGACCCAGTACTTC. This gives the protein CASSPRDREETQYF. The full variable domain, completed using reference TRBV13 and TRBJ2-5, is AAGVIQSPRHLIKEKRETATLKCYPIPRHDTVYWYQQGPGQDPQFLISFYEKMQSDKGSIPDRFSAQQFSDYHSELNMSSLELGDSALYFCASSPRDREETQYFGPGTRLLVL.